This TCR beta chain was sequenced during a study of OX40 agonist ivuxolimab in advanced cancers. For the study at large: Every 2 weeks, patients received ivuxolimab intravenously, dosed at 0.01 to 10 mg/kg. Earlier treatment with anti-PD-1, anti-PD-L1 or anti-CTLA-4 was permitted, and 30% to 40% had received some.

About this clone: Antigen unknown.

The CDR3 loop spans 15 amino acids. From germline, CDR1 is SEHNR and CDR2 FQNEAQ (reference sequence). V was clipped by 5 bases and J by 8 bases, with 19 bases between them. Generated by immunoSEQ multiplex PCR, the TCRdb table keeps only in-frame clones and is missing some. Of 15,000 to 25,000 clones detected, around four fifths appear once; the ten largest clones hold roughly 11%. Study-wide results and caveats: Within 6 weeks, CD4+ and CD8+ blood T cells expanded clonally at 0.1 to 3.0 mg/kg. Some of the nonresponding patients also showed low levels of normalized T-cell clonal expansion.

The specimen was CD4+ or CD8+ T cells sorted from blood, collected in a trial of the OX40 agonist ivuxolimab. This sequence originates from an adult with an advanced solid tumor such as melanoma, head and neck, liver or kidney cancer. The gene calls are TRBV7-9 and TRBJ2-1; unclear D gene. CDR3 residues: CASSLTTQHQDEQFF. CDR3 sequence (DNA): TGTGCCAGCAGCCTCACGACTCAGCATCAGGATGAGCAGTTCTTC. Supplemented by reference TRBV7-9 and TRBJ2-1, the full variable domain reads DTGVSQNPRHKITKRGQNVTFRCDPISEHNRLYWYRQTLGQGPEFLTYFQNEAQLEKSRLLSDRFSAERPKGSFSTLEIQRTEQGDSAMYLCASSLTTQHQDEQFFGPGTRLTVL.